This record looks at one TCR beta chain sequence and its context. What it binds is not known. This record belongs to a study of cytomegalovirus exposure and HLA in healthy donors. The study, taken as a whole, reports: DRB1 had the most TCR associations and HLA-C the fewest, a later analysis found, with rates varying by HLA locus. Reported performance of the classifier showed diagnosis of cytomegalovirus status with high specificity and sensitivity.

60 Vbeta and 13 Jbeta primers were used in PCR. Measured with immunoSEQ multiplex PCR; TCRdb has only the in-frame clones, and not every one. The sample has about 130,000 clones; approximately 80% are singletons. CDR3 length: 16 amino acids. Germline loops: CDR1 SGHRS, CDR2 YFSETQ. The V segment lost 0 bases and the J segment 2 bases; nucleotides outside the gene matches: 7. The receptor was derived from a woman between 35 and 50 years old in good health and CMV-seronegative. Sequenced sample: PBMCs. The rearrangement links TRBV5-1 to TRBJ2-5, with TRBD2 matching over 7 bases. The CDR3: CASSLVVGGGQETQYF. The CDR3 DNA follows: TGCGCCAGCAGCTTGGTCGTGGGGGGGGGACAAGAGACCCAGTACTTC.